Included here is one T cell receptor beta chain sequence, with context. These data come from a study of technical replicates of blood from several donors. Profiling relied on immunoSEQ multiplex PCR, and the TCRdb table lists in-frame clones only, not all of them. The sample lists fewer than 95,000 clones; about 94% were seen once. The germline CDR1 and CDR2 sequences are SQVTM and ANQGSEA. Trimming cost V 5 bases and J 2 bases, with 10 bases left between them. The length of the CDR3 is 13 residues. The source of this sequence is a human donor in good health. This chain connects TRBV29-1 to TRBJ2-1, with D hard to call. Input material: T cells isolated from PBMCs. The DNA of the CDR3 is TGCAGCGTTACTAAGACTCCCTACAATGAGCAGTTCTTC. It codes for CSVTKTPYNEQFF.